This passage covers 21 T cell receptor beta chains from one sample sequenced in a study of blood T cell repertoires in COVID-19. This table comes from immunoSEQ multiplex PCR, and its TCRdb copy is limited to in-frame clones, with some not included. The data contain about 200,000 clones, about 82% of them singletons. Input material: peripheral blood. The receptors were sampled from a woman aged 80 or over with acute or convalescent COVID-19.

V and J are TRBV15 and TRBJ2-1; 7 bases agree with TRBD2. Germline CDR1 and CDR2: LNHNV and YYDKDF (reference sequence). After removal of 0 bases from V and 4 bases from J, the junction contained 6 bases not matched to a gene. This CDR3 contains 16 residues. The CDR3 nucleotides read TGTGCCACCAGCAGAGATCGGAGCGGGGCATACAATGAGCAGTTCTTC. This translates into CATSRDRSGAYNEQFF.

The genes are TRBV30 and TRBJ1-1; D remains ambiguous. With 5 bases removed from V and 1 base from J, the gap between germline ends came to 14 bases. Germline CDR1 GTSNPN, CDR2 SVGIG (reference sequence). The length of the CDR3 is 14 residues. The CDR3 is CAWEVGTSNTEAFF. DNA of the CDR3: TGTGCCTGGGAGGTGGGCACCTCGAACACTGAAGCTTTCTTT.

This clone was recorded only once. The rearrangement links TRBV30 to TRBJ1-6; D may be TRBD1 (5 bases). Germline assignment: CDR1 GTSNPN and CDR2 SVGIG (reference sequence). The CDR3 extends over 14 amino acids. V lost 5 bases, J lost 9 bases, and 17 bases lay in between. For the CDR3, the DNA is TGTGCCTGGGGGGTGATTGGGGCCTCTTCACCCCTCCACTTT. Amino acids: CAWGVIGASSPLHF. Based on the CDR3 plus reference TRBV30 and TRBJ1-6, the full variable domain is SQTIHQWPATLVQPVGSPLSLECTVEGTSNPNLYWYRQAAGRGLQLLFYSVGIGQISSEVPQNLSASRPQDRQFILSSKKLLLSDSGFYLCAWGVIGASSPLHFGNGTRLTVT.

The chain links TRBV6-5 to TRBJ2-2; 7 bases agree with TRBD2. CDR3 length: 15 residues. V lost 2 bases to trimming and J lost 4 bases; unmatched junction nucleotides: 4. Germline CDR1 MNHEY, CDR2 SVGAGI. CDR3 sequence (DNA): TGTGCCAGCAGTTACGGCGGGGGACTCACCGGGGAGCTGTTTTTT. Translation gives CASSYGGGLTGELFF.

This clone has more than one count but fewer than ten. The V gene is TRBV24-1, the J gene TRBJ1-2; D perhaps matches TRBD1 (5 bases). This CDR3 contains 12 residues. Germline V CDR1 and CDR2: KGHDR, SFDVKD. V lost 6 bases and J lost 4, with 8 bases in between. CDR3 nucleotides: TGTGCCACCAGTAAAAGGGGCTATGGCTACACCTTC. Its translation is CATSKRGYGYTF.

The rearrangement uses TRBV6-5 and TRBJ1-6; possible D gene TRBD1, 6 bases. In germline, CDR1 is MNHEY, CDR2 SVGAGI. Trimming pared 0 bases from V and 4 bases from J, leaving 7 bases between. CDR3 size: 15 residues. CDR3: CASSYSQGYNSPLHF. The CDR3 DNA follows: TGTGCCAGCAGTTACTCCCAGGGGTATAATTCACCCCTCCACTTT.

This clone was counted once. The chain links TRBV7-2 to TRBJ1-6; D unclear. CDR3 length: 16 amino acids. V was trimmed by 3 bases and J by 10 bases, leaving 19 bases between them. CDR1 and CDR2 (germline): SGHTA, FQGNSA. CDR3 amino acids: CASSFGAGMIGSPLHF. Here the CDR3 DNA reads TGTGCCAGCAGCTTCGGCGCGGGAATGATCGGATCACCCCTCCACTTT.

This sequence joins TRBV5-1 and TRBJ1-5; D gene uncertain. The ends were cut back, 6 bases at V and 0 bases at J, with 13 bases in the middle. CDR1 is SGHRS and CDR2 is YFSETQ in the germline V gene. CDR3 length: 15 amino acids. The CDR3 reads CASKLDTTSNQPQHF. The CDR3 nucleotides are TGCGCCAGCAAACTAGACACGACTAGCAATCAGCCCCAGCATTTT.

The rearrangement joins TRBV11-2 to TRBJ2-7; maybe TRBD1 (6 bases). The CDR3 has 14 amino acids. Trimming removed 3 bases from V and 7 bases from J, with 16 bases in between. Germline values: CDR1 SGHAT, CDR2 FQNNGV. The CDR3 DNA reads as TGTGCCAGCAGCTTGGGTGGACAGAATTGGGAGCAGTACTTC. It codes for CASSLGGQNWEQYF. The variable domain in full, with the rest retrieved from reference TRBV11-2 and TRBJ2-7, is EAGVAQSPRYKIIEKRQSVAFWCNPISGHATLYWYQQILGQGPKLLIQFQNNGVVDDSQLPKDRFSAERLKGVDSTLKIQPAKLEDSAVYLCASSLGGQNWEQYFGPGTRLTVT.

This chain joins TRBV5-1 and TRBJ2-7; D not resolved. CDR3 length equals 15 residues. V shed 8 bases and J shed 0 bases, with 18 bases lying between them. Germline-derived CDR1 and CDR2 are SGHRS and YFSETQ. In DNA form, the CDR3 reads TGCGCCAGTAACCCGACTGGTAGCACCTCCTACGAGCAGTACTTC. Residues: CASNPTGSTSYEQYF.

This chain joins TRBV5-1 and TRBJ2-5, with a possible D match to TRBD2 (5 bases). The V end was cut by 0 bases, the J end by 1 base, with 10 bases between. From germline, CDR1 is SGHRS and CDR2 YFSETQ. The CDR3 runs 15 residues. CDR3 protein: CASSLGGSSQETQYF. CDR3 bases: TGCGCCAGCAGCTTGGGTGGGAGCTCCCAAGAGACCCAGTACTTC.

V is TRBV5-1 and J is TRBJ2-7; TRBD1 is a possible D gene (5 bases). Germline CDR1 and CDR2: SGHRS and YFSETQ. The CDR3 extends over 15 amino acids. V was pared by 5 bases and J by 1 base, with 16 bases between. The CDR3 loop is CASRSQGGASYEQYF. In nucleotides, the CDR3 is TGCGCCAGCAGATCTCAGGGTGGAGCTTCCTACGAGCAGTACTTC.

The gene calls are TRBV1 and TRBJ2-4; the D segment call TRBD2 is taken from the table without a DNA check. TRBV1 is labeled a pseudogene. CDR3 length: 15 residues. In nucleotides, the CDR3 is TGCACCAGCGTTAGGACTAGCGGCACCAAAAACATTCAGTACTTC. It encodes CTSVRTSGTKNIQYF.

This clone came up a few times. V gene TRBV7-3 combines with J gene TRBJ2-3; 13 bases fit TRBD2. Germline CDR1 reads SGHTA; CDR2 reads FQGTGA. The CDR3 loop spans 17 amino acids. J was trimmed by 0 bases and V by 5 bases; bases with no gene match: 5. In nucleotides, the CDR3 is TGTGCCAGCAGCGTAAGGACTAGCGGGAGTAGCACAGATACGCAGTATTTT. Amino acids: CASSVRTSGSSTDTQYF.

This clone was recorded a few times. The V and J genes are TRBV7-8 and TRBJ1-1; D is perhaps TRBD1 (6 bases). V was pared by 4 bases and J by 0 bases, with 18 bases between. Germline V gene sequence: CDR1 SGHVS, CDR2 FQNEAQ. This CDR3 region has 17 residues. CDR3: CASSSRDTVLMNTEAFF. CDR3 sequence (DNA): TGTGCCAGCAGCTCTCGGGACACCGTCCTCATGAACACTGAAGCTTTCTTT. The entire variable domain, with the rest obtained from reference TRBV7-8 and TRBJ1-1, is as follows: GAGVSQSPRYKVAKRGQDVALRCDPISGHVSLFWYQQALGQGPEFLTYFQNEAQLDKSGLPSDRFFAERPEGSVSTLKIQRTQQEDSAVYLCASSSRDTVLMNTEAFFGQGTRLTVV.

The rearrangement uses TRBV5-1 and TRBJ1-2; 9 nucleotides match TRBD1. Germline V gene sequence: CDR1 SGHRS, CDR2 YFSETQ. The CDR3 has 13 residues. V lost 3 bases, J lost 8 bases, and 5 bases stayed unmatched. The CDR3 sequence is CASSSTGGDGYTF. The CDR3, as DNA: TGCGCCAGCAGCTCCACAGGGGGCGACGGCTACACCTTC.

The chain combines TRBV18 with TRBJ2-7, with D perhaps TRBD2 (6 bases). The V gene's germline CDR1 is KGHSH and CDR2 LQKENI. Trimming shortened V by 1 base and J by 3 bases, and 10 bases separated the two germline ends. This CDR3 is built from 14 residues. CDR3 bases: TGTGCCAGCTCACCACGGGACGGGAGCTACGAGCAGTACTTC. Translation gives CASSPRDGSYEQYF.

The genes are TRBV2 and TRBJ2-5, with 8 bases aligning to TRBD1. Germline V CDR1 and CDR2: SNHLY, FYNNEI. V lost 5 bases, J lost 1 base, and 6 bases stayed unmatched. There are 15 residues in the CDR3. CDR3 DNA: TGTGCCAGCAGTACCGTAACAGGGGGCCAAGAGACCCAGTACTTC. It specifies CASSTVTGGQETQYF.

CDR3 bases: TGTGCCAGCAGGGGGACAGTCCCTAACTATGGCTACACCTTC. This codes for CASRGTVPNYGYTF. The chain combines TRBV6-5 with TRBJ1-2, with 7 bases that match TRBD1. CDR3 length: 14 amino acids. Looked up from germline, CDR1 is MNHEY and CDR2 is SVGAGI. V lost 6 bases to trimming and J lost 0 bases; unmatched junction nucleotides: 4.

The chain carries TRBV20-1 and TRBJ2-5; 7 bases fit TRBD2. V shed 6 bases and J 4 bases; nucleotides not matched to a gene: 2. The CDR3 is made up of 11 amino acids. Looked up from germline, CDR1 is DFQATT and CDR2 is SNEGSKA (reference sequence). The CDR3 nucleotides read TGCAGTGCAATAGCGGGAGAGACCCAGTACTTC. Encoded protein: CSAIAGETQYF.

CDR3 in amino acids: CASSLVRGGNSPLHF. The CDR3 nucleotides read TGTGCCAGCAGCTTAGTCCGGGGAGGTAATTCACCCCTCCACTTT. The V call is TRBV7-2, the J call TRBJ1-6; D remains ambiguous. Germline CDR1 is SGHTA and CDR2 is FQGNSA. The CDR3 sequence is 15 residues long. The V gene lost 1 base and the J gene lost 6 bases, with 10 bases spanning the gap. The full variable domain, completed using reference TRBV7-2 and TRBJ1-6, is GAGVSQSPSNKVTEKGKDVELRCDPISGHTALYWYRQSLGQGLEFLIYFQGNSAPDKSGLPSDRFSAERTGGSVSTLTIQRTQQEDSAVYLCASSLVRGGNSPLHFGNGTRLTVT.